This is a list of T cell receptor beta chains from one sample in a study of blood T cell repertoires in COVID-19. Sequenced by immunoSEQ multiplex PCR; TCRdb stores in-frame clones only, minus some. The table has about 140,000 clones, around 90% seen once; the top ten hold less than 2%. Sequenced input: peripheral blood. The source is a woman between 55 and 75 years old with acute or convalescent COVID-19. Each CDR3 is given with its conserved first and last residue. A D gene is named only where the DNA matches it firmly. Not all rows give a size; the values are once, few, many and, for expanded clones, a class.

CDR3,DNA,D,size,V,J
CASSLAPGANTEAFF,TGCGCCAGCAGCTTGGCGCCAGGGGCTAACACTGAAGCTTTCTTT,-,-,TRBV5-1,TRBJ1-1
CASSPQPGGSTEAFF,TGTGCCAGCAGCCCACAACCGGGGGGGAGCACTGAAGCTTTCTTT,-,-,TRBV3-1/TRBV3-2,TRBJ1-1
CASSHHRGDSSYNSPLHF,TGCGCCAGCAGCCACCACAGGGGGGACAGCTCCTATAATTCACCCCTCCACTTT,TRBD1,-,TRBV5-1,TRBJ1-6
CASSSTSPMGEQFF,TGTGCCAGCAGCTCGACTAGCCCCATGGGTGAGCAGTTCTTC,TRBD2,-,TRBV7-2,TRBJ2-1
CASSATGVLIEAFF,TGTGCCAGCAGCGCGACAGGGGTTCTCATTGAAGCTTTCTTT,TRBD1,-,TRBV6-5,TRBJ1-1
CASSPPGLVIDTQYF,TGTGCCAGCAGCCCCCCGGGACTAGTAATAGATACGCAGTATTTT,TRBD2,-,TRBV5-5,TRBJ2-3
CASSLAGDVGNSPLHF,TGTGCCAGCAGCTTAGCAGGGGATGTGGGGAATTCACCCCTCCACTTT,-,once,TRBV7-9,TRBJ1-6
CASLRTENTEAFF,TGTGCCAGCCTAAGGACTGAGAACACTGAAGCTTTCTTT,-,few,TRBV2,TRBJ1-1
CASSGAAGWNEQFF,TGTGCCAGCAGCGGCGCAGCGGGGTGGAATGAGCAGTTCTTC,TRBD2,-,TRBV7-8,TRBJ2-1
CASYRDRGTEAFF,TGTGCCAGTTACCGGGACAGGGGCACTGAAGCTTTCTTT,TRBD1,-,TRBV27,TRBJ1-1
CASSFIRRRNTGELFF,TGTGCCAGCAGCTTTATTCGGCGGAGGAACACCGGGGAGCTGTTTTTT,-,-,TRBV5-6,TRBJ2-2
CASRPRGQGAGYSSYNEQFF,TGTGCCAGCAGGCCTAGGGGACAGGGAGCTGGATATAGCTCCTACAATGAGCAGTTCTTC,TRBD1,few,TRBV28,TRBJ2-1
CASSGEDTQYF,TGTGCCAGCAGTGGGGAGGATACGCAGTATTTT,-,-,TRBV2,TRBJ2-3
CASSLWGRGQGKTEAFF,TGTGCCAGCAGTTTATGGGGGCGGGGACAGGGGAAGACTGAAGCTTTCTTT,TRBD1,-,TRBV28,TRBJ1-1
CASSSNPGQNQETQYF,TGTGCCAGCAGCTCGAACCCCGGACAGAACCAAGAGACCCAGTACTTC,-,-,TRBV7-2,TRBJ2-5